Below, 21 T cell receptor beta chains from the same sample are listed, as sequenced in a study of CD8 T cells in ankylosing spondylitis. Each CDR3 protein gets one entry after TCRdb re-called the 5' RACE reads with MiXCR. The table lists 150,000 or so distinct CDR3 sequences, roughly 10% of them singletons. Sequencing was done on a sample of blood, either unsorted or a sorted T cell fraction (not recorded which). The receptors derive from a female donor with ankylosing spondylitis or in good health (not recorded which).

This clonotype appeared many times. The rearrangement joins TRBV5-1 to TRBJ1-1; D is possibly TRBD1 (6 bases). The CDR3 has 14 amino acids. Germline V lookup: CDR1 SGHRS, CDR2 YFSETQ. V was clipped by 5 bases and J by 3 bases, with 14 bases between them. The CDR3 here is CASRKSGDYTEAFF. The CDR3 DNA follows: TGCGCCAGCAGGAAATCAGGGGACTACACTGAAGCTTTCTTT.

The table lists this clonotype with many counts. The V and J genes are TRBV12-3 or TRBV12-4 and TRBJ1-1; 7 nucleotides agree with TRBD1. The CDR3 has 14 amino acids. V trimming: 6 bases; J trimming: 4 bases; junction bases outside the gene matches: 8. The CDR3 loop is CASSVGGVSTEAFF. The CDR3 DNA follows: TGTGCCAGCAGCGTAGGGGGCGTGAGCACTGAAGCTTTCTTT.

This clonotype is judged medium-sized. The chain has TRBV7-9 and TRBJ1-1; D may be TRBD1 (5 bases). This CDR3 has 17 amino acids. Germline V gives CDR1 SEHNR, CDR2 FQNEAQ (reference sequence). Trimming pared 4 bases from V and 0 bases from J, leaving 18 bases between. CDR3 loop: CASSSRDGFYMNTEAFF. The CDR3 DNA is TGTGCCAGCAGCTCCCGGGACGGCTTTTACATGAACACTGAAGCTTTCTTT.

The V gene is TRBV6-2 or TRBV6-3, the J gene TRBJ2-5; no firm D call. Germline CDR1 reads MNHEY; CDR2 reads SVGEGT. The CDR3 totals 12 residues. Trimming removed 2 bases at V and 10 bases at J, with 11 bases between. In DNA, the CDR3 is TGTGCCAGCAGTTACCCCGCAGACGGCCAGTACTTC. It specifies CASSYPADGQYF.

This clonotype was detected a few times. The V and J genes are TRBV11-1 and TRBJ2-3; D not resolved. CDR1 is SGHAT, CDR2 FQDESV, per germline (reference sequence). Between the trimmed V and J ends, which lost 8 bases and 5 bases, there was a span of 17 bases. CDR3 length equals 14 residues. Written as DNA, the CDR3 is TGTGCCAGCCCTAGGGCCCCCCAGAAAGATACGCAGTATTTT. Protein: CASPRAPQKDTQYF.

The J gene is TRBJ2-1, the V gene TRBV20-1; possibly TRBD1 for D (6 bases). Germline-derived CDR1 and CDR2 are DFQATT and SNEGSKA (reference sequence). The CDR3 sequence is 20 residues long. V was shortened by 1 base and J by 0 bases, with 25 bases between the two germline ends. For the CDR3, the DNA is TGCAGTGCTAGAGTTCAGGGGTCCTCTTTCACCCTAAGCTCCTACAATGAGCAGTTCTTC. This gives the protein CSARVQGSSFTLSSYNEQFF.

The chain couples TRBV2 to TRBJ1-1; D is unclear. The CDR3 is made up of 15 amino acids. Germline V gives CDR1 SNHLY, CDR2 FYNNEI. With 4 bases removed from V and 1 base from J, the gap between germline ends came to 13 bases. The chain's CDR3 is CASSVSGTSNTEAFF. CDR3 coding DNA: TGTGCCAGCAGTGTCTCAGGCACTTCGAACACTGAAGCTTTCTTT.

This clonotype was counted a few times. The chain couples TRBV12-3 or TRBV12-4 to TRBJ2-3; maybe TRBD2 (6 bases). The V and J ends lost 3 bases and 9 bases respectively, with 10 bases between them. The CDR3 runs 12 residues. The CDR3: CASSFLAGTQYF. The CDR3 nucleotides are TGTGCCAGCAGTTTCTTGGCGGGAACGCAGTATTTT.

In this sample, this clonotype turned up a few times. V usage is TRBV6-2 or TRBV6-3 and J usage is TRBJ2-1; no clear D. The V gene lost 3 bases and the J gene lost 4 bases, with 7 bases spanning the gap. The CDR3 has 13 residues. Germline loops: CDR1 MNHEY, CDR2 SVGEGT. The CDR3 sequence: CASSYIEYNEQFF. CDR3 nucleotide sequence: TGTGCCAGCAGTTATATCGAGTACAATGAGCAGTTCTTC.

This clonotype was seen more than once but under ten times. The chain combines TRBV3-1 with TRBJ2-3, with a possible D match to TRBD2 (5 bases). CDR3 length equals 14 residues. Germline V gene sequence: CDR1 LGHDT, CDR2 YNNKEL (reference sequence). V was shortened by 1 base and J by 4 bases, with 9 bases between the two germline ends. In DNA form, the CDR3 reads TGTGCCAGCAGCCAAGCTTTAGCGCCAGATACGCAGTATTTT. Protein sequence: CASSQALAPDTQYF.

This clonotype has a handful of counts. The rearrangement uses TRBV15 and TRBJ2-3; a weak D match, TRBD2 (5 bases). This CDR3 region has 18 residues. The germline V and J ends were trimmed by 5 bases and 6 bases, with 27 bases remaining between them. Germline V gene data show CDR1 as LNHNV and CDR2 as YYDKDF (reference sequence). CDR3 sequence: CATSQAVEGPNQTDTQYF. DNA of the CDR3: TGTGCCACCAGCCAGGCAGTTGAGGGCCCAAACCAAACTGATACGCAGTATTTT.

CDR3 protein: CSARGESKLSGNTIYF. CDR3 sequence (DNA): TGCAGTGCTAGGGGCGAGAGCAAACTCTCTGGAAACACCATATATTTT. This chain connects TRBV20-1 to TRBJ1-3; D not certain. The CDR3 runs to 16 residues. V gave up 3 bases and J gave up 0 bases, with 15 bases separating them. CDR1 is DFQATT, CDR2 SNEGSKA, per germline (reference sequence).

At least ten counts were recorded for this clonotype. The chain has TRBV6-2 or TRBV6-3 and TRBJ1-5; 8 nucleotides align to TRBD1. The CDR3 is 16 residues long. V gave up 6 bases and J gave up 2 bases; unmatched junction bases: 9. Germline values: CDR1 MNHEY, CDR2 SVGEGT. The CDR3 sequence: CASRTADRGRNQPQHF. For the CDR3, the DNA is TGTGCCAGCAGAACCGCCGACAGGGGCCGCAATCAGCCCCAGCATTTT.

The chain is built from TRBV7-9 and TRBJ2-5; D might be TRBD1 or TRBD2, each matching 5 bases. Germline CDR1 is SEHNR and CDR2 is FQNEAQ (reference sequence). The CDR3 runs to 15 residues. Trimming pared 3 bases from V and 5 bases from J, leaving 16 bases between. This CDR3 reads CASSFRGAVVETQYF. The CDR3 nucleotides are TGTGCCAGCAGCTTTCGGGGCGCGGTAGTGGAGACCCAGTACTTC.

This clonotype has at least ten counts. The chain combines TRBV10-2 with TRBJ2-7; 7 bases agree with TRBD2. Unmatched junction bases numbered 2, after V lost 2 bases and J lost 4 bases. The germline gives CDR1 WSHSY, CDR2 SAAADI. The CDR3 contains 13 residues. DNA of the CDR3: TGCGCCAGCAGTGAGAGGGGACTATACGAGCAGTACTTC. Protein product: CASSERGLYEQYF.

This clonotype has a handful of counts. The gene calls are TRBV7-9 and TRBJ1-1; no firm D call. The germline V gene has CDR1 SEHNR and CDR2 FQNEAQ (reference sequence). V lost 0 bases and J lost 3, with 11 bases in between. The CDR3 runs 15 residues. The chain's CDR3 is CASSLANGRDTEAFF. Written as DNA, the CDR3 is TGTGCCAGCAGCTTAGCGAACGGTAGGGACACTGAAGCTTTCTTT.

The table lists this clonotype with many counts. The gene calls are TRBV7-6 and TRBJ2-1; TRBD2 agrees at 11 bases. The junction had 3 bases not matched to a gene; V was cut back by 1 base and J by 7 bases. This CDR3 is built from 15 residues. The V gene's germline CDR1 is SGHVS and CDR2 FNYEAQ. The CDR3 DNA reads TGTGCCAGCAGCTTAGAACTAGCGGGAGTAAATGAGCAGTTCTTC. Translation gives CASSLELAGVNEQFF. Full variable domain (remainder filled in from reference TRBV7-6 and TRBJ2-1): GAGVSQSPRYKVTKRGQDVALRCDPISGHVSLYWYRQALGQGPEFLTYFNYEAQQDKSGLPNDRFSAERPEGSISTLTIQRTEQRDSAMYRCASSLELAGVNEQFFGPGTRLTVL.

This clonotype showed up just a few times. The chain uses TRBV25-1 and TRBJ2-1; D not resolved. Deletions cut 1 base from V and 7 bases from J, with 8 bases between. The germline V gene encodes CDR1 MGHDK and CDR2 SYGVNS. This CDR3 is 13 amino acids long. In DNA form, the CDR3 reads TGTGCCAGCAGTGAATCCCCGCCTAATGAGCAGTTCTTC. Protein sequence: CASSESPPNEQFF.

The chain links TRBV19 to TRBJ1-1, with D perhaps matching TRBD1 (5 bases). Germline CDR1 is LNHDA and CDR2 is SQIVND (reference sequence). V gave up 3 bases and J gave up 1 base, with 12 bases separating them. This CDR3 is built from 15 residues. The CDR3 DNA reads as TGTGCCAGTAGTATTGGACCCGGGACGAACACTGAAGCTTTCTTT. It encodes CASSIGPGTNTEAFF.

This clonotype was recorded at least ten times. V usage is TRBV2 and J usage is TRBJ2-3; D tentatively reads TRBD1 or TRBD2 (5 bases each). Looked up from germline, CDR1 is SNHLY and CDR2 is FYNNEI. V dropped 6 bases and J dropped 3 bases, with 7 bases sitting between them. CDR3 length: 12 amino acids. CDR3: CASSWGTDTQYF. The CDR3 nucleotides read TGTGCCAGCAGCTGGGGGACAGATACGCAGTATTTT.

This clonotype was counted at least ten times. The rearrangement uses TRBV28 and TRBJ1-4; perhaps TRBD1 as D (5 bases). CDR3 length: 15 residues. Germline V gives CDR1 MDHEN, CDR2 SYDVKM. V lost 6 bases and J lost 5, with 16 bases in between. The CDR3 nucleotides read TGTGCCAGCAGCTTAGGAGACAGAGAGAATGAAAAACTGTTTTTT. Amino acids: CASSLGDRENEKLFF.